This T cell receptor beta chain derives from a study of CD8+ T cells in alopecia areata. Sequencing used cDNA as its template, made by extracting RNA and reverse transcribing it. The repertoire was sequenced with immunoSEQ multiplex PCR; TCRdb's copy has only in-frame clones and lacks some. The sample lists some 220,000 clones, more than 45% occurring once. Points on this clone: What it binds is not known.

General observations from the study: Since there was just one nonresponder, nobody can yet say how baseline CD8+ expansion ties to response.

Sample treatment: oral pan-JAK inhibitor, 5-10 mg twice daily. Sequenced here: CD4+ T cells sorted from blood, sampled at week 4, from a patient treated with tofacitinib. The TCR was taken from a human donor with alopecia areata.

CDR3: CASSSDGLYGYTF. The CDR3 DNA reads as TGTGCCAGCAGCTCGGACGGCCTCTATGGCTACACCTTC. The J gene is TRBJ1-2, the V gene TRBV7-8; D is unresolved. Trimming cost V 4 bases and J 4 bases, with 10 bases left between them. The length of the CDR3 is 13 residues. CDR1 and CDR2 (germline): SGHVS, FQNEAQ.